The 15 T cell receptor beta chains listed next were all sequenced from one sample in a study of blood T cell repertoires in COVID-19 (TCRdb year 2020). Preparation of the library involved the immunoSEQ multiplex PCR assay. TCRdb mirrors the immuneACCESS table, restricted to in-frame sequences. Some clones are absent from its copies; in checked studies, under half trace to an unresolved V gene, and the reason for the others is unknown. The sample contains some 500,000 clones, about 89% of them found a single time. About 8% of the sample is in the top ten clones. Sequenced: peripheral blood. Receptor source: a woman in her forties or fifties with COVID-19, enrolled during active disease.

The chain recombines TRBV30 with TRBJ1-2, with TRBD1 matching 8 bases. V lost 1 base and J lost 4; bases outside the gene matches: 2. The CDR3 loop spans 13 amino acids. CDR1 and CDR2 from the germline V gene are GTSNPN and SVGIG (reference sequence). CDR3 region: CAWSGQGIYGYTF. The CDR3 region has the DNA TGTGCCTGGAGTGGACAGGGGATCTATGGCTACACCTTC.

This sequence joins TRBV19 and TRBJ2-7, with D possibly matching TRBD1 (6 bases). The CDR3 runs to 16 residues. Trimming took 4 bases from V and 0 from J, leaving 16 bases between them. The V gene's germline CDR1 is LNHDA and CDR2 SQIVND (reference sequence). The CDR3 DNA reads as TGTGCCAGTAGTACCACGGGACACACGAGCTCCTACGAGCAGTACTTC. It yields the protein CASSTTGHTSSYEQYF. Supplemented by reference TRBV19 and TRBJ2-7, the full variable domain reads DGGITQSPKYLFRKEGQNVTLSCEQNLNHDAMYWYRQDPGQGLRLIYYSQIVNDFQKGDIAEGYSVSREKKESFPLTVTSAQKNPTAFYLCASSTTGHTSSYEQYFGPGTRLTVT.

The V call is TRBV25-1, the J call TRBJ1-3; a weak D match, TRBD1 (6 bases). The V gene's germline CDR1 is MGHDK and CDR2 SYGVNS. The CDR3 spans 17 residues. V was shortened by 7 bases and J by 0 bases, with 19 bases between the two germline ends. In nucleotides, the CDR3 is TGTGCCAGCACCTTACATGAGGGGGACCGCTCTGGAAACACCATATATTTT. As protein: CASTLHEGDRSGNTIYF.

The chain joins TRBV7-9 to TRBJ1-2; no firm D call. CDR1 is SEHNR, CDR2 FQNEAQ, per germline (reference sequence). The CDR3 is made up of 12 amino acids. Trimming pared 11 bases from V and 8 bases from J, leaving 18 bases between. CDR3 sequence: CAYSDGGSGYTF. DNA for the CDR3: TGTGCCTATTCCGACGGAGGCAGCGGCTACACCTTC.

V and J are TRBV9 and TRBJ1-1; TRBD1 aligns across 11 bases. The CDR3 has 16 amino acids. Trimming removed 0 bases from V and 4 bases from J; junction bases left unmatched: 5. CDR1 is SGDLS and CDR2 is YYNGEE in the germline V gene. For the CDR3, the DNA is TGTGCCAGCAGCGTAGGTATTGGGACAGGGGGCACTGAAGCTTTCTTT. This translates into CASSVGIGTGGTEAFF.

Written as DNA, the CDR3 is TGTGCCAGCAGCCAAGATCCGGGACAGGGCTCTGGAAACACCATATATTTT. Amino acids: CASSQDPGQGSGNTIYF. V usage is TRBV14 and J usage is TRBJ1-3; 9 bases agree with TRBD1. Germline V gene lookup returns CDR1 SGHDN and CDR2 FVKESK. V was pared by 0 bases and J by 0 bases, with 3 bases of the junction left unmatched. The CDR3 spans 17 residues. The variable domain in full, completed from reference TRBV14 and TRBJ1-3, reads EAGVTQFPSHSVIEKGQTVTLRCDPISGHDNLYWYRRVMGKEIKFLLHFVKESKQDESGMPNNRFLAERTGGTYSTLKVQPAELEDSGVYFCASSQDPGQGSGNTIYFGEGSWLTVV.

The chain is built from TRBV20-1 and TRBJ1-2; 8 bases map to TRBD1. V was clipped by 7 bases and J by 8 bases; unmatched bases: 6. Germline CDR1 reads DFQATT; CDR2 reads SNEGSKA (reference sequence). The CDR3 is made up of 11 amino acids. CDR3 sequence (DNA): TGCAGTGTCCGAGCAGGGGGCGGCTACACCTTC. Encoded protein: CSVRAGGGYTF.

This clone was seen only once. CDR3 coding DNA: TGCGCCAGCAGCCCCACAGGGGGTAAGACTGAAGCTTTCTTT. It yields the protein CASSPTGGKTEAFF. The chain is built from TRBV5-1 and TRBJ1-1; 8 bases agree with TRBD1. The germline V gene has CDR1 SGHRS and CDR2 YFSETQ. The V segment lost 4 bases and the J segment 5 bases; nucleotides outside the gene matches: 7. This CDR3 has 14 amino acids.

J is TRBJ2-7 and V is TRBV6-5; the D gene is possibly TRBD1 (5 bases). Trimming took 7 bases from V and 6 from J, leaving 10 bases between them. In germline, CDR1 is MNHEY, CDR2 SVGAGI. CDR3 size: 11 residues. CDR3 amino acids: CASTGSIEQYF. The CDR3 DNA is TGTGCCAGCACAGGGTCCATCGAGCAGTACTTC.

CDR3: CASSLGHTPNTEAFF. The CDR3 DNA sequence: TGTGCCAGCAGCTTAGGGCACACACCGAACACTGAAGCTTTCTTT. The chain links TRBV11-2 to TRBJ1-1; D is unresolved. Germline V gene sequence: CDR1 SGHAT, CDR2 FQNNGV. The V end was cut by 1 base, the J end by 1 base, with 10 bases between. This CDR3 region has 15 residues.

The V and J genes are TRBV27 and TRBJ1-1; no clear D gene. CDR1 is MNHEY and CDR2 is SMNVEV in the germline V gene (reference sequence). Trimming shortened V by 5 bases and J by 3 bases, and 16 bases separated the two germline ends. CDR3 length equals 15 residues. The CDR3 loop is CASSTVPAGYTEAFF. As DNA, the CDR3 is TGTGCCAGCAGTACGGTCCCCGCGGGGTACACTGAAGCTTTCTTT.

The V call is TRBV6-1, the J call TRBJ2-7, with TRBD1 matching over 10 bases. Germline CDR1 and CDR2: MNHNS and SASEGT. V trimming: 1 base; J trimming: 4 bases; junction bases outside the gene matches: 4. The CDR3 loop spans 15 amino acids. CDR3 sequence: CASSEGGTGVYEQYF. The DNA for the CDR3 is TGTGCCAGCAGTGAAGGAGGGACAGGGGTTTACGAGCAGTACTTC.

This rearrangement joins TRBV14 to TRBJ2-3, with 12 bases that match TRBD2. V trimming: 4 bases; J trimming: 1 base; junction bases outside the gene matches: 6. Germline V gene data show CDR1 as SGHDN and CDR2 as FVKESK. This CDR3 has 17 amino acids. The CDR3 nucleotides are TGTGCCAGCAGCCTTGGACTAGCGGGGTTCCGCACAGATACGCAGTATTTT. This codes for CASSLGLAGFRTDTQYF. The complete variable domain, with remaining parts taken from reference TRBV14 and TRBJ2-3, reads EAGVTQFPSHSVIEKGQTVTLRCDPISGHDNLYWYRRVMGKEIKFLLHFVKESKQDESGMPNNRFLAERTGGTYSTLKVQPAELEDSGVYFCASSLGLAGFRTDTQYFGPGTRLTVL.

V gene TRBV9 combines with J gene TRBJ2-3; D is perhaps TRBD2 (6 bases). In germline, CDR1 is SGDLS, CDR2 YYNGEE. The V gene lost 2 bases and the J gene lost 6 bases, with 13 bases spanning the gap. This CDR3 comprises 14 residues. The CDR3 here is CASSVSGGSDTQYF. The CDR3 nucleotides are TGTGCCAGCAGCGTTAGCGGAGGGTCGGATACGCAGTATTTT.

The J gene is TRBJ1-6, the V gene TRBV18; TRBD1 matches 8 bases. In germline, CDR1 is KGHSH, CDR2 LQKENI. Trimming at V came to 4 bases and at J to 5 bases, leaving 4 bases not matched to a gene. There are 15 residues in the CDR3. CDR3 sequence: CASSQTGADNSPLHF. CDR3 DNA sequence: TGTGCCAGCTCACAGACAGGGGCGGATAATTCACCCCTCCACTTT. The whole variable domain, filled in from reference TRBV18 and TRBJ1-6, reads NAGVMQNPRHLVRRRGQEARLRCSPMKGHSHVYWYRQLPEEGLKFMVYLQKENIIDESGMPKERFSAEFPKEGPSILRIQQVVRGDSAAYFCASSQTGADNSPLHFGNGTRLTVT.